This TCR beta chain came from a study of blood T cell repertoires in COVID-19. Generated by immunoSEQ multiplex PCR, the TCRdb table keeps only in-frame clones and is missing some. The data contain 30,000 to 35,000 clones, roughly 78% of them seen just once; the ten biggest clones take up about 38%. The V gene end was trimmed by 1 base and the J gene end by 7 bases; junction bases not matched to a gene: 3. Germline CDR1 and CDR2: SGHVS and FNYEAQ. This CDR3 comprises 15 residues. This receptor was obtained from a man older than 75 with active or convalescent COVID-19. The chain couples TRBV7-6 to TRBJ2-1, with 11 bases that match TRBD2. Sequenced: peripheral blood. CDR3 in amino acids: CASSLGPSGRNEQFF. The CDR3, as DNA: TGTGCCAGCAGCTTAGGACCTAGCGGGAGGAATGAGCAGTTCTTC.